Listed below are T cell receptor beta chains from one sample, sequenced in a study of T cells in Graves' hyperthyroidism and ophthalmopathy. TCRdb re-derived calls from the multiplex PCR reads in MiXCR, one entry per CDR3 protein. In the table there are under 400,000 distinct CDR3 sequences, more than 11% of which are singletons. The specimen was blood. Receptor source: a woman aged 55-69 years with Graves' hyperthyroidism. CDR3s include the opening cysteine and the closing phenylalanine or tryptophan. Each record gives: D gene, V gene, J gene, clone size, CDR3 DNA, CDR3 protein. A D gene is named only where the DNA matches it firmly. Expanded clones are given a class, and other clones once, few, many or no size at all.

-	TRBV5-8	TRBJ2-7	many	TGTGCCAGCAGCCAAGGGGGTAGCGGACTCTCCTACGAGCAGTACTTC	CASSQGGSGLSYEQYF
TRBD2	TRBV24-1	TRBJ2-1	many	TGTGCCACCAGGGAAAGCGGGGTCTCCTACAATGAGCAGTTCTTC	CATRESGVSYNEQFF
-	TRBV30	TRBJ2-1	many	TGTGCCTGGAGTGTACGCGACGGTAGTGAGCAGTTCTTC	CAWSVRDGSEQFF
-	TRBV11-3	TRBJ2-3	many	TGTGCCAGCAGCTCCTGGGCAAGGGGGGTCGGCACAGATACGCAGTATTTT	CASSSWARGVGTDTQYF
-	TRBV20-1	TRBJ2-5	few	TGCAGTGCTACAGGCGAAGAGACCCAGTACTTC	CSATGEETQYF
TRBD1	TRBV6-1	TRBJ2-5	many	TGTGCCAGCAGCCGCCGAAAAGGACAGGTGGGGCGAGAGACCCAGTACTTC	CASSRRKGQVGRETQYF
-	TRBV6-2/TRBV6-3	TRBJ2-5	-	TGTGCCAGCAGTTACCAGGGGCCCCAAGAGACCCAGTACTTC	CASSYQGPQETQYF
TRBD2	TRBV3-1	TRBJ2-7	few	TGTGCCAGCAGCCAAGTTGCAGTAGCGGGAACCTACGAGCAGTACTTC	CASSQVAVAGTYEQYF
-	TRBV28	TRBJ2-4	many	TGTGCCAGCACCTGGGGTCCGGGAAACATTCAGTACTTC	CASTWGPGNIQYF
-	TRBV7-9	TRBJ1-1	many	TGTGCCAGCAGCTTAGCGTTGGACACTGAAGCTTTCTTT	CASSLALDTEAFF
TRBD1	TRBV11-3	TRBJ2-7	many	TGTGCCAGCAGCTGGACAGGGAACGAGCAGTACTTC	CASSWTGNEQYF
TRBD2	TRBV5-1	TRBJ2-1	few	TGCGCCAGCGGGGGACTAGCGGGAGGGCCGAATGAGCAGTTCTTC	CASGGLAGGPNEQFF
TRBD2	TRBV19	TRBJ2-7	few	TGTGCCAGTAGTATTGGGAGAACTACTAGCGCCTACGAGCAGTACTTC	CASSIGRTTSAYEQYF
TRBD2	TRBV27	TRBJ2-3	many	TGTGCCAGCAGTTTCCCTAGTCTAGCGGGAGGGCCTGGAGATACGCAGTATTTT	CASSFPSLAGGPGDTQYF
-	TRBV7-2	TRBJ2-3	many	TGTGCCAGCAGCTCAGTCGGCGCCACAGATACGCAGTATTTT	CASSSVGATDTQYF
TRBD1	TRBV7-3	TRBJ2-5	many	TGTGCCAGCAGCTTTACAGGGGAAGAGACCCAGTACTTC	CASSFTGEETQYF
-	TRBV3-1	TRBJ2-3	many	TGTGCCGTCGGACGGCCCATACCCTGGTTTGATACGCAGTATTTT	CAVGRPIPWFDTQYF
-	TRBV28	TRBJ2-3	many	TGTGCCACCAACGGACCTAGCACAGATACGCAGTATTTT	CATNGPSTDTQYF
TRBD2	TRBV5-1	TRBJ2-2	few	TGCGCCAGCAGCCCCCGACTAGCTGGGCCCGGGGAGCTGTTTTTT	CASSPRLAGPGELFF
-	TRBV19	TRBJ1-4	-	TGTGCCAGTAGTCCCCAGGGATCGGGTAATGAAAAACTGTTTTTT	CASSPQGSGNEKLFF
-	TRBV28	TRBJ1-4	many	TGTGCCAGCAGAAACAGGGCGGAAAAACTGTTTTTT	CASRNRAEKLFF
TRBD1	TRBV24-1	TRBJ2-7	many	TGTGCCACCGCGGACAGGGGGACTTCCTACGAGCAGTACTTC	CATADRGTSYEQYF
TRBD2	TRBV29-1	TRBJ2-6	-	TGCAGCGTTGAAGATCGGTCGGGAGGGAGGAGATCTGGGGCCAACGTCCTGACTTTC	CSVEDRSGGRRSGANVLTF
-	TRBV7-8	TRBJ2-7	many	TGTGCCAGCAGCATCCGACAGCACTCCTACGAGCAGTACTTC	CASSIRQHSYEQYF
TRBD2	TRBV10-3	TRBJ2-4	-	TGTGCCATCAGTGAGGGAGCGGGAGTGGCCAAAAACATTCAGTACTTC	CAISEGAGVAKNIQYF
TRBD1	TRBV18	TRBJ1-4	many	TGTGCCAGCTCACCAACTACCGACAGGGTGGAAAAACTGTTTTTT	CASSPTTDRVEKLFF
TRBD1	TRBV12-3/TRBV12-4	TRBJ1-4	many	TGTGCCAGCAGTTTACAGGGGGCAGACGAAAAACTGTTTTTT	CASSLQGADEKLFF
-	TRBV2	TRBJ1-5	many	TGTGCCAGCAGGACCTCCTTTCGGGGTCAGCCCCAGCATTTT	CASRTSFRGQPQHF
-	TRBV12-3/TRBV12-4	TRBJ2-7	many	TGTGCCAGCAGCCCCGGGGTAGCGGTGGGGCAGTACTTC	CASSPGVAVGQYF
TRBD1	TRBV10-3	TRBJ2-7	many	TGTGCCATCAGTCCGGGACAGGGGGCTTACGAGCAGTACTTC	CAISPGQGAYEQYF
TRBD1	TRBV11-2	TRBJ2-2	many	TGTGCCAGCAGCTTAGATTTCGGGACAGCCGGGGAGCTGTTTTTT	CASSLDFGTAGELFF
-	TRBV11-2	TRBJ2-5	many	TGTGCCAGCAGCTCTAATCTGCCCCAAGAGACCCAGTACTTC	CASSSNLPQETQYF
TRBD2	TRBV28	TRBJ2-3	many	TGTGCCAGCAGTTTACTCCCGGGACTAGGGCAGACAGATACGCAGTATTTT	CASSLLPGLGQTDTQYF
-	TRBV2	TRBJ2-5	many	TGTGCCAGCAGGCCCGTTACCACAAGAGAGACCCAGTACTTC	CASRPVTTRETQYF
-	TRBV11-2	TRBJ2-2	-	TGTGCCAGCGCTGGGAGAAACACCGGGGAGCTGTTTTTT	CASAGRNTGELFF
TRBD2	TRBV5-6	TRBJ2-5	few	TGTGCCAGCAGCTTGGGAGCGGGGACTCAACAAGAGACCCAGTACTTC	CASSLGAGTQQETQYF
-	TRBV3-1	TRBJ2-7	many	TGTGCCAGACAAGACGGCCACGAGCAGTACTTC	CARQDGHEQYF
TRBD2	TRBV7-9	TRBJ2-7	many	TGTGCCAGCAGTTCCCTAGCGGGAAGCTCCTACGAGCAGTACTTC	CASSSLAGSSYEQYF
-	TRBV30	TRBJ1-1	many	TGTGCCTGGAGTATCACCGGTGAAGCTTTCTTT	CAWSITGEAFF
TRBD2	TRBV11-3	TRBJ2-4	many	TGTGCCAGCAGCTTAGGCCCGGTTAGCGGGGCAGGGAACATTCAGTACTTC	CASSLGPVSGAGNIQYF
TRBD2	TRBV10-1	TRBJ2-7	many	TGCGCCAGCAGTGAAGCAGTAGCGGGCATCTACGAGCAGTACTTC	CASSEAVAGIYEQYF
-	TRBV5-6	TRBJ1-2	many	TGTGCCAGCAGCTTGGTTGCAGCTTATGGCTACACCTTC	CASSLVAAYGYTF
-	TRBV7-3	TRBJ2-2	many	TGTGCCAGCAGCCCCGGAGGGGCGAACACCGGGGAGCTGTTTTTT	CASSPGGANTGELFF
-	TRBV11-2	TRBJ2-3	many	TGTGCCAGCAACCCCGGGACGGCACGCACAGATACGCAGTATTTT	CASNPGTARTDTQYF
-	TRBV19	TRBJ2-2	-	TGTGCCAGTACTCCCCGGCGAACCGGGGAGCTGTTTTTT	CASTPRRTGELFF
-	TRBV20-1	TRBJ1-1	many	TGCAGTGCTACCCGCCCCAGGGGCACTGAAGCTTTCTTT	CSATRPRGTEAFF
TRBD2	TRBV7-3	TRBJ2-1	many	TGTGCCAGCAGCCCAGCAAGCGGGAGGTTGAATGAGCAGTTCTTC	CASSPASGRLNEQFF
TRBD2	TRBV19	TRBJ2-7	-	TGTGCCAGTAGTCCCCGGACTAGCGGGAGGGCCTTCTACGAGCAGTACTTC	CASSPRTSGRAFYEQYF
TRBD2	TRBV5-1	TRBJ2-1	many	TGCGCCAGCAGCTTGTACGCGGGAGATAATGAGCAGTTCTTC	CASSLYAGDNEQFF
TRBD2	TRBV3-1	TRBJ2-3	many	TGTGCCAGCAGCCTAACCTCCCGTTTAGCGGGGGGGGCGGATACGCAGTATTTT	CASSLTSRLAGGADTQYF
TRBD1	TRBV7-9	TRBJ2-5	many	TGTGCCAGCAGCTTAATAGAGGGCAGGGGGCAAGAGACCCAGTACTTC	CASSLIEGRGQETQYF
TRBD2	TRBV4-1	TRBJ2-3	many	TGCGCCAGCAGCCAAGATCGGGCTAGCGGGAGATCAGATACGCAGTATTTT	CASSQDRASGRSDTQYF
-	TRBV5-6	TRBJ1-1	-	TGTGCCAGCAGCTTCGGGAGTCAGGGAGGGGCTGAAGCTTTCTTT	CASSFGSQGGAEAFF
-	TRBV12-3/TRBV12-4	TRBJ2-7	many	TGTGCCAGCAGGGGCCGCGACGAGCAGTACTTC	CASRGRDEQYF
-	TRBV5-1	TRBJ1-3	few	TGCGCCAGCAGCTTAGAAGCTGGAAACACCATATATTTT	CASSLEAGNTIYF